A selection of T cell receptor beta chains follows, all from one sample in a study of blood T cell repertoires in COVID-19. Assay used: immunoSEQ multiplex PCR; TCRdb lists only in-frame clones, some missing. The table includes roughly 180,000 clones, more than 65% detected once. Material: PBMCs or T cells enriched from blood (not recorded which). These receptor sequences come from a man aged 45-65 years who had recovered from COVID-19. The CDR3 runs from the conserved cysteine through the conserved F or W. A D gene is named only where the DNA matches it firmly. Part of the rows lack a size; the others show once, few, many or a class for expanded clones.

j_gene: TRBJ2-3
d_gene: TRBD2
v_gene: TRBV25-1
abundance: .
CDR3aa: CASSLRGREEYF
CDR3nt: TGTGCCAGCAGTCTGAGAGGGAGGGAGGAGTATTTT

j_gene: TRBJ1-2
d_gene: TRBD1
v_gene: TRBV27
abundance: few
CDR3aa: CASSSDRRNYGYTF
CDR3nt: TGTGCCAGCAGTTCGGACAGGAGAAACTATGGCTACACCTTC

j_gene: TRBJ2-2
d_gene: .
v_gene: TRBV6-5
abundance: .
CDR3aa: CASRDTPATGELFF
CDR3nt: TGTGCCAGTAGGGACACCCCAGCCACCGGGGAGCTGTTTTTT

j_gene: TRBJ1-2
d_gene: .
v_gene: TRBV28
abundance: few
CDR3aa: CASSSPLSGYTF
CDR3nt: TGTGCCAGCAGTTCGCCTCTTAGTGGCTACACCTTC

j_gene: TRBJ2-5
d_gene: .
v_gene: TRBV18
abundance: .
CDR3aa: CASSPRGRETQYF
CDR3nt: TGTGCCAGCTCACCACGGGGCCGAGAGACCCAGTACTTC

j_gene: TRBJ1-6
d_gene: .
v_gene: TRBV10-3
abundance: once
CDR3aa: CAISESGVGSPSPLHF
CDR3nt: TGTGCCATCAGTGAGTCGGGCGTGGGTTCACCATCACCCCTCCACTTT

j_gene: TRBJ1-2
d_gene: .
v_gene: TRBV19
abundance: .
CDR3aa: CASSKPPGHYGYTF
CDR3nt: TGTGCCAGTAGTAAGCCACCAGGGCACTATGGCTACACCTTC

j_gene: TRBJ1-4
d_gene: .
v_gene: TRBV7-8
abundance: .
CDR3aa: CASTTRGSKPNEKLFF
CDR3nt: TGTGCCAGCACCACTCGGGGGTCAAAACCTAATGAAAAACTGTTTTTT

j_gene: TRBJ2-3
d_gene: TRBD1
v_gene: TRBV6-1
abundance: .
CDR3aa: CASSEASTGVKDTQYF
CDR3nt: TGTGCCAGCAGTGAAGCAAGCACAGGGGTGAAAGATACGCAGTATTTT

j_gene: TRBJ1-2
d_gene: TRBD1
v_gene: TRBV19
abundance: once
CDR3aa: CASRVGTGTYGYTF
CDR3nt: TGTGCCAGTAGGGTCGGGACAGGGACCTATGGCTACACCTTC

j_gene: TRBJ1-5
d_gene: TRBD1
v_gene: TRBV6-5
abundance: once
CDR3aa: CASDQGVGNQPQHF
CDR3nt: TGTGCCAGCGACCAGGGGGTAGGAAATCAGCCCCAGCATTTT

j_gene: TRBJ1-2
d_gene: TRBD1
v_gene: TRBV19
abundance: .
CDR3aa: CASSWDSRFRGYTF
CDR3nt: TGTGCCAGTAGTTGGGACAGTCGGTTTCGTGGCTACACCTTC

j_gene: TRBJ1-5
d_gene: .
v_gene: TRBV14
abundance: .
CDR3aa: CASSQSGLVQPQHF
CDR3nt: TGTGCCAGCAGCCAATCAGGGTTGGTTCAGCCCCAGCATTTT

j_gene: TRBJ2-1
d_gene: .
v_gene: TRBV21-1
abundance: .
CDR3aa: CASSNSDNEQFF
CDR3nt: TGTGCCAGCAGCAACTCGGACAATGAGCAGTTCTTC